This T cell receptor beta chain came from a study of cytomegalovirus exposure and HLA in healthy donors (dated 2017 in TCRdb). Regarding the study in general: According to an earlier analysis of 587 of the donors, about 179 million T cells yielded 117 million unique TCR beta sequences and about 300 Gb of sequence data. Approximately 310 gigabases of sequencing data and approximately 91 million unique TCR sequences made up an early release that covered approximately 650 HLA-typed donors. The genetic ancestry cluster associated with self-reported Caucasian donors included 81% of the roughly 390 genotyped donors. The study aimed to test whether signatures of past pathogen exposure could be identified by cataloging public T cell receptors. The T cell repertoires of 666 subjects were profiled by immunosequencing and related to cytomegalovirus serostatus. A separate validation cohort of 100 to 150 different subjects was used in addition to the 666-subject first cohort. To predict cytomegalovirus infection status, the study combined high-throughput TCR immunosequencing, statistical association of individual TCRs with disease status, and machine learning. A later analysis re-examined previously published TCR beta repertoires from over 500 donors and added high-resolution HLA genotyping to investigate patterns of TCR occurrence. In the later analysis, no new phenotypic data were used to find candidate immune exposures; instead, reliance was placed on TCR beta sequences and their occurrence across donors. An earlier analysis of some 600 of the donors applied high-throughput TCR beta sequencing to assess whether each TCR beta V gene segment acted as functional or pseudogenic. Donor age, sex, ethnicity and CMV serostatus were compiled together with the repertoire data. In a later genetic analysis, genome-wide SNP genotypes for about 65% of the 666 donors were used, and that subset was treated as a discovery cohort. All discovery cohort repertoires had been generated on a single sequencing platform. Class I and class II HLA loci were covered by the typing at four-digit resolution. The number of typed donors differed by locus: roughly 620-630 for A, B, C, DRB1 and DQB1; 500 to 550 for DQA1; 606 for DPA1; and about 450 for DPB1. A handful of DR-DQ haplotypes were handled as single units for association and clustering because linkage in the cohort was strong. On average, 235,054 unique TCR beta nucleotide sequences were sequenced per donor among a few hundred genotyped donors of the cohort, with around 19% of those sequences being non-productive.

Overall study outcomes, separate from this receptor: Correlated functional status among segregating V segments might be attributable to linkage disequilibrium, but an unknown experimental factor could not be ruled out. In a later genetic analysis, a missense DCLRE1C variant was associated with V-gene and J-gene trimming of TCR beta chains, and the association was replicated in an independent cohort. The classifier was reported to diagnose cytomegalovirus status with high specificity and sensitivity in both the original and validation cohorts. The study listed around 160 TCR beta chains as associated with cytomegalovirus. The earlier analysis of 587 of the donors excluded some 16 rarely observed V segments, including chromosome 9 orphons, because counts were too low. A further reported finding was that TCR beta sequences accurately predicted the HLA-A and HLA-B alleles for most subjects in the first cohort. Sequencing depth was assumed to be roughly uniform across donors in the presence/absence analyses, though that assumption may not hold. At a false discovery rate of 0.05, a later analysis linked around 15,000 TCR beta sequences to specific HLA alleles. A cluster of highly shared sequence variants was judged likely to represent a technical artifact of the sequencing pipeline. The authors suggested that the approach could potentially be extended to other disease states and immunological phenotypes. Compared with the roughly 710-donor mean, donors in an Asian-associated ancestry cluster had fewer N-insertions in productive TCRs, according to a later genetic analysis. According to a later analysis, TCR association rates differed among HLA loci, with DRB1 alleles showing the most associated TCRs and HLA-C alleles showing the fewest. A later analysis found that HLA-associated TCR beta chains were more clonally expanded and had lower generation probabilities than equally common non-associated chains. A later analysis found that most CMV-associated TCR beta chains appeared HLA-restricted, with HLA associations seemingly driven largely by CMV exposure. Most TCR sequences were observed very rarely across donors, whereas some public TCRs were present in many individuals. Immune exposure information for the cohort was limited to CMV serostatus. In vitro tests confirmed that a few of the cytomegalovirus-associated TCR beta chains recognize cytomegalovirus antigens. Because some donors lacked HLA typing at each locus, the association tests relied only on the typed subset. In an earlier analysis of fewer than 700 of the donors, most TCR beta V segments appeared in productive rearrangements about 90% or about 30% of the time, broadly matching IMGT annotations. According to a later analysis, parvovirus B19, influenza, CMV and Epstein-Barr virus appeared linked to several top co-occurrence clusters. When HLA alleles, especially DR and DQ, strongly co-occurred, attributing TCR associations to individual alleles was difficult. In this cohort, only TCR beta chains were sequenced, and detectable features were limited by the absence of alpha or paired-chain data. Some IMGT-functional V segments, including TRBV6-2 and TRBV6-3, could not be told apart with the 87-base-pair reads, so those segments were excluded.

The sample holds a few counts of this clone. No cognate antigen has been identified for it. Base qualities are not at hand, and no much larger clone is one base apart. From cysteine to phenylalanine, the CDR3 is 14 amino acids long. Of all the DNA, just the CDR3 is kept, 42 bases in frame from base 1. V is cut by 0 bases and J by 3 bases, and the space between the germline ends is 8 bases. CDR1 and CDR2 were assigned from the germline V gene as SGDLS and YYNGEE. Library preparation was by the immunoSEQ multiplex PCR assay. For the multiplex PCR, a mixture combining 60 forward primers for TCR Vbeta segments and 13 reverse primers for TCR Jbeta segments was used. Amplification of the CDR3 region of rearranged TCR beta genes was performed with a multiplex PCR assay on genomic DNA. On the Illumina HiSeq System, the amplified TCR beta libraries were sequenced as 87-base-pair reads. Per the authors' processing: A later analysis tallied 75 million to 95 million unique TCR beta chains across the 700 or so repertoires, and around 9.9 million of those chains were shared by two or more donors. To remove PCR and sequencing errors, raw reads were error-corrected and collapsed into unique sequences using a nearest-neighbor algorithm that merged closely related sequences. To assign V, D and J gene segments, CDR3 sequences were aligned to IMGT reference sequences. For a sequence to be retained, a match of at least six nucleotides was required to both a V gene segment and a J gene segment. Rearrangements were classified as productive when the CDR3 lacked stop codons and remained in frame with V and J, and all other rearrangements were classified as non-productive. CDR3 was defined according to IMGT convention as the region running from the second conserved V-encoded cysteine to the conserved J-encoded phenylalanine. In an earlier analysis of approximately 500 of the donors, sequences lacking an unambiguous match to a single V gene segment were excluded. An earlier analysis of 587 of the donors classified V segments as functional when productive rearrangements were above 56.7% and as segregating when the standard deviation between donors was above 5%. To diagnose cytomegalovirus status from the catalog of TCR beta chain sequences, a statistical classification framework was built. V and J gene assignment, in a later analysis, came from comparing TCR nucleotide sequences with IMGT/GENE-DB human TR gene sequences. Using the TCRdist pipeline, a later analysis assigned CDR3 sequences along with most-parsimonious VDJ recombination scenarios. A later analysis defined each TCR beta chain by its CDR3 amino acid sequence plus V-gene family, and excluded reads lacking a unique V-gene family. As a way to deal with suspected cross-contamination and a sequencing artifact, a later analysis dropped hundreds of nucleotide sequences that were highly shared and had low generation probability. For each public chain, a later analysis derived a clonal expansion index from normalized ranks of inferred template counts within each repertoire. In a later analysis, generation probabilities were computed with a VDJ recombination model fitted to out-of-frame rearrangements, and the resulting probabilities were checked against IGoR. A later analysis scored TCR-TCR, TCR-HLA and TCR-CMV co-occurrence with hypergeometric tests, applying a repertoire-size bias correction to TCR pairs. False discovery rates were estimated in a later analysis by permuting HLA or CMV assignments 20 times. A later analysis grouped co-occurring TCRs with DBSCAN, adding TCRdist sequence similarity when clustering within HLA-allele-positive subsets. Repertoires with fewer than 30,000 or more than 120,000 public chains were left out of co-occurrence clustering, as were five repertoires with anomalous nucleotide sharing. Entries here come from immuneACCESS through TCRdb and include only in-frame sequences with V and J called. Some clones fail to appear in such tables; in the studies checked, an unresolved V gene covers under half of the shortfall, and the cause of the remainder is unknown. The V and J calls and the clone size are those of that table, but D and trimming were determined from the DNA. In this sample the table shows roughly 180,000 clones, 70% to 85% of which occur a single time. The ten largest clones add up to approximately 3.7% of the sample.

The cohort was made up of under 800 healthy bone marrow donors. At the time of sampling, all cohort members were nominally healthy, though unrecorded immune exposures were likely present. The donor was CMV seropositive and belonged to the group of more than 250 seropositive cohort members. A peripheral blood sample was provided by each donor, and peripheral blood mononuclear cells were used for TCR beta sequencing. Genomic DNA was extracted from the blood cell samples with the Qiagen DNeasy Blood Extraction Kit. The chain employs TRBV9 and TRBJ2-3; the best D guess is TRBD2, with 6 bases matching. Sequencing was carried out using PBMCs. This TCR was sampled from a woman aged 55 to 70 in good health and CMV-seropositive. The CDR3 region reads CASSVDGSTDTQYF. The nucleotide sequence is given as TGTGCCAGCAGCGTAGACGGGAGTACAGATACGCAGTATTTT.